A selection of T cell receptor beta chains follows, all from one sample in a study of PD-1 blockade in classical Hodgkin lymphoma. Sequenced by immunoSEQ multiplex PCR; TCRdb stores in-frame clones only, minus some. Counted here are 32,000 or so clones, 90% to 95% occurring once; the ten biggest clones make up around 0.3%. Sample: CD4+ T cells from blood, taken before the fourth cycle of nivolumab. These TCRs come from a human donor with classical Hodgkin lymphoma. CDR3s leave out the opening cysteine and the closing phenylalanine or tryptophan.

CDR3aa | j_gene | v_gene
ASSGKGGRAYEQY | TRBJ2-7 | TRBV6-1
ATSRIPRTLDASKLF | TRBJ1-4 | TRBV15
ATRDRREGEAF | TRBJ1-1 | TRBV6-4
ASSLGVPVLGNTIY | TRBJ1-3 | TRBV27
ASSLDRLEKLF | TRBJ1-4 | TRBV28
ASSSIQGKRTQY | TRBJ2-3 | TRBV27
ASSLTSAQTGGQY | TRBJ2-7 | TRBV7-2
ASSEGLNNQPQH | TRBJ1-5 | TRBV27
AISYRVPGELF | TRBJ2-2 | TRBV10-3
ASSPSRGTRNIQY | TRBJ2-4 | TRBV6-5